This T cell receptor beta chain emerged from a study of blood T cell repertoires in COVID-19. The V end lost 1 base, the J end lost 8 bases, and 8 bases lay between the germline ends. Per the germline V gene, CDR1 is SQVTM and CDR2 is ANQGSEA. The CDR3 is 12 amino acids. The method was immunoSEQ multiplex PCR; TCRdb's version includes in-frame clones alone and lacks a portion of them. Among roughly 400,000 clones, around 87% were seen once, and the ten largest hold 0.9% to 1.2%. Sequenced input: PBMCs or T cells enriched from blood (not recorded which). This clonotype originated in a man aged 25 to 40 who had recovered from COVID-19. The chain links TRBV29-1 to TRBJ1-4; D is unresolved. The CDR3 loop reads CSVEGGGEKLFF. The DNA for the CDR3 is TGCAGCGTTGAAGGAGGTGGGGAAAAACTGTTTTTT.